This T cell receptor (beta chain) was captured by sequencing in a study of T cells in Graves' hyperthyroidism and ophthalmopathy. This clonotype was picked up many times. There are 15 residues in the CDR3. Trimming cost V 6 bases and J 4 bases; bases outside gene matches: 9. The source material, RNA transcripts, was used to amplify TCR beta CDR3 regions. The study used the HTBI primer set for a first-round RT-PCR of the TCR CDR3. TCRdb reprocessed the multiplex PCR reads via MiXCR and lists one record per CDR3 protein. The sample consists of about 400,000 distinct CDR3 sequences, approximately 15% of them appearing once.

Sequencing input: blood. The sequence was obtained from a woman under 30 with Graves' hyperthyroidism. V and J are TRBV12-3 or TRBV12-4 and TRBJ2-5; 9 bases match TRBD1. CDR3 loop: CASRSNRGRGETQYF. The CDR3, as DNA: TGTGCCAGCAGATCCAACAGGGGGCGCGGAGAGACCCAGTACTTC.